This is a list of T cell receptor beta chains from one sample in a study of T-cell reconstitution after alpha-beta-depleted transplantation in children. TCRdb redid the calling of the PCR reads with MiXCR, one entry per CDR3 protein. The sample has hundreds of thousands of distinct CDR3 sequences; 16% are singletons. The specimen comprised PBMCs from the stem cell graft donor, sampled from the stem cell graft. The receptor source for this set is a human donor who donated a stem cell graft to a child with acute myeloid leukemia. Both conserved end residues are part of each CDR3. A D gene is named only where the DNA matches it firmly. Expanded clones are given a class, and other clones once, few, many or no size at all.

cdr3_aa | cdr3_nt | v_call | clone_size | j_call | d_call
CASSLYVNTGELFF | TGTGCCAGCAGTTTGTATGTCAACACCGGGGAGCTGTTTTTT | TRBV27 | - | TRBJ2-2 | -
CASSSGGGFTDTQYF | TGTGCCAGCAGCTCCGGAGGGGGGTTCACAGATACGCAGTATTTT | TRBV4-2 | many | TRBJ2-3 | -
CSVEPQNRANTEAFF | TGCAGCGTTGAACCCCAAAACAGGGCCAACACTGAAGCTTTCTTT | TRBV29-1 | few | TRBJ1-1 | -
CATSDQGQGYNEQFF | TGTGCCACCAGTGACCAAGGACAGGGGTACAATGAGCAGTTCTTC | TRBV24-1 | many | TRBJ2-1 | TRBD1
CATSRDRGITGELFF | TGTGCCACCAGCCGGGACAGGGGGATCACCGGGGAGCTGTTTTTT | TRBV15 | - | TRBJ2-2 | TRBD1
CSVFSLAGGFDEQFF | TGCAGCGTCTTCTCCCTAGCGGGGGGGTTCGATGAGCAGTTCTTC | TRBV29-1 | many | TRBJ2-1 | TRBD2
CASSLLASGGAYEQFF | TGCGCCAGCAGCTTGCTAGCTAGCGGGGGGGCCTATGAGCAGTTCTTC | TRBV5-1 | - | TRBJ2-1 | TRBD2
CASSQGVGTGSYEQYF | TGTGCCAGCAGTCAGGGCGTGGGGACAGGGAGTTACGAGCAGTACTTC | TRBV12-3/TRBV12-4 | - | TRBJ2-7 | TRBD1
CASSLPGLDTEAFF | TGTGCCAGCAGTTTGCCAGGGTTGGACACTGAAGCTTTCTTT | TRBV12-3/TRBV12-4 | - | TRBJ1-1 | -
CASSLVSSGVETQYF | TGTGCCAGCAGCTTAGTTTCTAGCGGGGTAGAGACCCAGTACTTC | TRBV7-2 | - | TRBJ2-5 | TRBD2
CATSDLGTLPQMNTEAFF | TGTGCCACCAGTGATCTGGGGACTCTTCCCCAGATGAACACTGAAGCTTTCTTT | TRBV24-1 | few | TRBJ1-1 | -
CSALQGATGEQFF | TGCAGTGCTCTGCAGGGGGCCACAGGGGAGCAGTTCTTC | TRBV20-1 | many | TRBJ2-1 | TRBD1
CSAEGQSSGGRGGNEQFF | TGCAGTGCCGAAGGCCAATCTAGCGGGGGGCGGGGAGGGAATGAGCAGTTCTTC | TRBV20-1 | many | TRBJ2-1 | TRBD2
CSATGHGETQYF | TGCAGTGCCACGGGGCATGGAGAGACCCAGTACTTC | TRBV20-1 | many | TRBJ2-5 | -
CASSLNGDRLRGYTF | TGCGCCAGCAGCTTGAATGGAGACAGGTTGAGAGGCTACACCTTC | TRBV5-1 | many | TRBJ1-2 | -
CASSYGTGSEAFF | TGTGCCAGCAGCTACGGGACAGGCTCTGAAGCTTTCTTT | TRBV13 | - | TRBJ1-1 | TRBD1
CSARPGPPRSSPLHF | TGCAGTGCTAGACCTGGACCTCCCAGAAGTTCACCCCTCCACTTT | TRBV20-1 | - | TRBJ1-6 | -
CASSVGDSQPQHF | TGTGCCAGCAGCGTAGGGGACAGCCAGCCCCAGCATTTT | TRBV9 | few | TRBJ1-5 | TRBD1
CASSNWAPSGNTIYF | TGTGCCAGCAGCAATTGGGCCCCCTCTGGAAACACCATATATTTT | TRBV21-1 | - | TRBJ1-3 | -
CASSLQAGGVHEQFF | TGTGCCAGCAGCCTCCAAGCGGGGGGGGTCCATGAGCAGTTCTTC | TRBV7-9 | few | TRBJ2-1 | TRBD2
CASSLGLRRIDNEQFF | TGTGCCAGCAGCTTAGGGCTGCGTAGAATCGACAATGAGCAGTTCTTC | TRBV7-2 | few | TRBJ2-1 | -
CASSFVSVNEQFF | TGTGCCAGCAGCTTTGTCTCGGTGAATGAGCAGTTCTTC | TRBV7-2 | - | TRBJ2-1 | -
CSARGQGRFPEAFF | TGCAGTGCTAGGGGACAGGGTAGATTCCCTGAAGCTTTCTTT | TRBV20-1 | many | TRBJ1-1 | TRBD1
CAVQGLRETQYF | TGTGCCGTCCAAGGGTTGAGAGAGACCCAGTACTTC | TRBV7-9 | few | TRBJ2-5 | -
CASKGAGDTEAFF | TGCGCCAGCAAGGGGGCAGGGGACACTGAAGCTTTCTTT | TRBV5-1 | few | TRBJ1-1 | TRBD1
CATSEDRTSMNTGELFF | TGTGCCACCAGTGAGGACAGGACCTCCATGAACACCGGGGAGCTGTTTTTT | TRBV24-1 | - | TRBJ2-2 | TRBD1
CASSLGDRGFNSPLHF | TGTGCCAGCAGCTTAGGTGACAGGGGGTTCAATTCACCCCTCCACTTT | TRBV7-9 | - | TRBJ1-6 | TRBD1
CSANGAGTENSPLHF | TGCAGTGCTAATGGGGCCGGGACGGAGAATTCACCCCTCCACTTT | TRBV20-1 | many | TRBJ1-6 | -
CSAPETTSGSTDTQYF | TGCAGTGCTCCGGAAACGACGAGCGGTAGCACAGATACGCAGTATTTT | TRBV20-1 | few | TRBJ2-3 | -
CASRTGADQETQYF | TGCGCCAGCAGGACCGGGGCGGACCAAGAGACCCAGTACTTC | TRBV10-2 | - | TRBJ2-5 | -
CASSVADRARSPLHF | TGTGCCAGCAGCGTCGCGGACAGGGCGAGGTCACCCCTCCACTTT | TRBV5-4 | many | TRBJ1-6 | TRBD1
CASSFGTGDYGYTF | TGTGCCAGCAGCTTCGGGACAGGGGACTATGGCTACACCTTC | TRBV5-5 | many | TRBJ1-2 | TRBD1
CSARDWAAHGTGELFF | TGCAGTGCTAGAGATTGGGCCGCGCATGGAACCGGGGAGCTGTTTTTT | TRBV20-1 | - | TRBJ2-2 | -
CASSLARDSSSYEQYF | TGTGCCAGCAGCTTAGCGAGGGACAGTAGCTCCTACGAGCAGTACTTC | TRBV7-2 | - | TRBJ2-7 | TRBD1
CSVDGGAPTDTQYF | TGCAGCGTTGATGGGGGGGCCCCCACAGATACGCAGTATTTT | TRBV29-1 | many | TRBJ2-3 | -
CASSKESTRTIYSNQPQHF | TGTGCCAGCAGCAAAGAGAGCACCCGAACCATCTATAGCAATCAGCCCCAGCATTTT | TRBV21-1 | - | TRBJ1-5 | -
CASSSGTGDDNEQFF | TGTGCCAGCAGTTCCGGGACAGGGGATGACAATGAGCAGTTCTTC | TRBV12-3/TRBV12-4 | - | TRBJ2-1 | TRBD1
CASSYRGQGYEQYF | TGTGCCAGCAGTTACAGGGGACAGGGCTACGAGCAGTACTTC | TRBV6-2/TRBV6-3 | many | TRBJ2-7 | TRBD1
CSVARISDGRTYEQYF | TGCAGCGTTGCCCGGATTAGCGACGGGCGAACCTACGAGCAGTACTTC | TRBV29-1 | many | TRBJ2-7 | -
CASSLGSVSSGNTIYF | TGTGCCAGCAGCTTAGGCTCAGTAAGCTCTGGAAACACCATATATTTT | TRBV7-2 | few | TRBJ1-3 | -
CASSPRLGGNTEAFF | TGTGCCAGCAGTCCCCGTTTAGGGGGGAACACTGAAGCTTTCTTT | TRBV12-3/TRBV12-4 | - | TRBJ1-1 | -
CSARGSRTDGYTF | TGCAGTGCTAGAGGCAGTCGGACGGATGGCTACACCTTC | TRBV20-1 | many | TRBJ1-2 | -
CASSTHWGTGGSYNEQFF | TGTGCCAGCAGTACGCACTGGGGGACAGGGGGCTCCTACAATGAGCAGTTCTTC | TRBV28 | - | TRBJ2-1 | TRBD1
CASSYEGSFSGANVLTF | TGTGCCAGCAGTTACGAGGGCAGCTTCTCTGGGGCCAACGTCCTGACTTTC | TRBV6-5 | - | TRBJ2-6 | -